The 21 T cell receptor beta chains reported below all come from one sample, sequenced in a study of cytomegalovirus exposure and HLA in healthy donors. Primers included in the PCR were 60 Vbeta and 13 Jbeta primers. Repertoires were generated with immunoSEQ multiplex PCR, while TCRdb's copy carries only in-frame clones and drops some. Here the sample spans 150,000 to 200,000 clones, about four fifths being singletons. Sequences were obtained from PBMCs. The receptors originated from a woman aged 40 to 50 in good health and CMV-seronegative.

The chain uses TRBV5-6 and TRBJ1-4; 8 positions agree with TRBD1. CDR3 length: 14 residues. CDR1 and CDR2 (germline): SGHDT, YYEEEE. The J segment lost 8 bases and the V segment lost 3 bases, leaving 6 bases of the junction unmatched. CDR3 region: CASSSGTGWEKLFF. Written as DNA, the CDR3 is TGTGCCAGCAGCTCCGGGACAGGCTGGGAAAAACTGTTTTTT.

The chain employs TRBV6-5 and TRBJ1-2; 12 bases fit TRBD1. The ends lost 10 bases at V and 7 bases at J; junction bases unmatched: 7. The germline V gene has CDR1 MNHEY and CDR2 SVGAGI. This CDR3 is built from 13 residues. The CDR3 spells CAKPGQGARGYTF. CDR3 bases: TGTGCCAAACCGGGACAGGGGGCTCGTGGCTACACCTTC.

V and J are TRBV5-1 and TRBJ2-1; 10 nucleotides agree with TRBD2. Trimming took 4 bases from V and 7 from J; bases not matched to a gene: 8. Looked up from germline, CDR1 is SGHRS and CDR2 is YFSETQ. The CDR3 runs 15 residues. CDR3 region: CASSDLAGVTNEQFF. The CDR3 bases are TGCGCCAGCAGCGATCTAGCGGGAGTTACGAATGAGCAGTTCTTC.

The V and J genes are TRBV19 and TRBJ2-1, with 15 bases identical to TRBD2. This CDR3 contains 15 residues. The V segment lost 4 bases and the J segment 7 bases; nucleotides outside the gene matches: 2. CDR1 and CDR2 (germline): LNHDA, SQIVND (reference sequence). For the CDR3, the DNA is TGTGCCAGTAGTACCGGGACTAGCGGGAGGAATGAGCAGTTCTTC. Its translation is CASSTGTSGRNEQFF.

Regarding this clone: One end of the junction varies from germline; a read error may be responsible. The CDR3 bases are TGTTCCAGCAGCTCGGGGGGAAGCGAGGACTATGGCTACACCTTC. This encodes CSSSSGGSEDYGYTF. The chain carries TRBV7-9 and TRBJ1-2, with D maybe TRBD1 (5 bases). The CDR3 totals 15 residues. CDR1 is SEHNR, CDR2 FQNEAQ, per germline (reference sequence).

This clone appeared a few times. The V and J genes are TRBV9 and TRBJ2-2, with D tentatively TRBD2 (6 bases). The V and J ends lost 3 bases and 8 bases respectively, with 11 bases between them. Germline V gene lookup returns CDR1 SGDLS and CDR2 YYNGEE. CDR3 length: 13 residues. This CDR3 is CASSARRVGELFF. The CDR3 DNA follows: TGTGCCAGCAGCGCCAGGAGGGTGGGGGAGCTGTTTTTT. Full variable domain (rest looked up from reference TRBV9 and TRBJ2-2): DSGVTQTPKHLITATGQRVTLRCSPRSGDLSVYWYQQSLDQGLQFLIQYYNGEERAKGNILERFSAQQFPDLHSELNLSSLELGDSALYFCASSARRVGELFFGEGSRLTVL.

The chain uses TRBV25-1 and TRBJ2-2; TRBD2 matches at 10 bases. CDR1 MGHDK and CDR2 SYGVNS come from the germline V gene. With V trimmed by 2 bases and J by 3 bases, 0 bases remained unmatched. CDR3 length: 15 amino acids. CDR3 nucleotide sequence: TGTGCCAGCAGTGAACTAGCGGGAGACACCGGGGAGCTGTTTTTT. Protein: CASSELAGDTGELFF. The variable domain in full, completed from reference TRBV25-1 and TRBJ2-2, reads EADIYQTPRYLVIGTGKKITLECSQTMGHDKMYWYQQDPGMELHLIHYSYGVNSTEKGDLSSESTVSRIRTEHFPLTLESARPSHTSQYLCASSELAGDTGELFFGEGSRLTVL.

J is TRBJ2-3 and V is TRBV5-8, with 7 bases that match TRBD2. CDR1 and CDR2 (germline): SGHTS, YDEGEE. There are 15 residues in the CDR3. V trimming: 0 bases; J trimming: 6 bases; junction bases outside the gene matches: 7. The CDR3 DNA reads TGTGCCAGCAGCTTGGGTCTAGCGGTGAGGGATACGCAGTATTTT. It encodes CASSLGLAVRDTQYF.

On this clone: The germline gene is not matched at one end of the junction; a read error may be the cause. The chain combines TRBV7-7 with TRBJ1-1, with D hard to call. Germline loops: CDR1 SSHAT, CDR2 FNYEAQ (reference sequence). The CDR3 is 13 residues long. CDR3 coding DNA: TGTGCTAGCAGCTTCTCGGTGAACACTGAAGCTTTCTTT. It translates to CASSFSVNTEAFF.

V is TRBV9 and J is TRBJ1-2, with D maybe TRBD1 (6 bases). V lost 3 bases and J lost 4, with 22 bases in between. In germline, CDR1 is SGDLS, CDR2 YYNGEE. The CDR3 spans 17 residues. Here the CDR3 DNA reads TGTGCCAGCAGCGATCCGCCTACAGGGAGGGAGACCTATGGCTACACCTTC. Protein sequence: CASSDPPTGRETYGYTF.

This rearrangement joins TRBV7-2 to TRBJ2-1, with 7 bases identical to TRBD2. V shed 2 bases, J shed 6 bases, and the junction held 7 bases outside the gene matches. Germline lookup yields CDR1 SGHTA and CDR2 FQGNSA. The CDR3 runs 15 residues. CDR3 sequence: CASSLRAGEGNEQFF. CDR3 sequence (DNA): TGTGCCAGCAGCTTAAGGGCGGGAGAGGGCAATGAGCAGTTCTTC.

This chain joins TRBV7-9 and TRBJ1-2; no definite D call. Germline V CDR1 and CDR2: SEHNR, FQNEAQ (reference sequence). CDR3 size: 11 residues. Trimming stripped 1 base from V and 14 bases from J, with 11 bases between. The CDR3 coding sequence is TGTGCCAGCAGCTTAGAAGGAGTCTCGACCTTC. It codes for CASSLEGVSTF.

The CDR3 loop reads CASSFGTSGRFNEQFF. In DNA, the CDR3 is TGTGCCAGCAGCTTTGGGACTAGCGGGAGGTTTAATGAGCAGTTCTTC. The chain joins TRBV7-9 to TRBJ2-1; the match to TRBD2 covers 15 bases. CDR1 is SEHNR and CDR2 is FQNEAQ in the germline V gene (reference sequence). Trimming cost V 3 bases and J 7 bases; bases outside gene matches: 4. This CDR3 is 16 amino acids long.

The chain employs TRBV7-2 and TRBJ1-2; TRBD1 matches at 9 bases. The germline gives CDR1 SGHTA, CDR2 FQGNSA. The CDR3 sequence is 16 residues long. V gave up 3 bases and J gave up 8 bases; unmatched junction bases: 13. The DNA for the CDR3 is TGTGCCAGCAGCTTGCGTGGTGGGGACAGGGCGAGGGGCTACACCTTC. This encodes CASSLRGGDRARGYTF.

The table lists this clone with a few counts. The chain uses TRBV15 and TRBJ1-4, with TRBD1 as a possible D gene (6 bases). V was cut by 6 bases and J by 3 bases, with 11 bases left in between. This CDR3 has 14 residues. Germline lookup yields CDR1 LNHNV and CDR2 YYDKDF (reference sequence). In DNA, the CDR3 is TGTGCCACCAGAGGGGGGGGTGCTAATGAAAAACTGTTTTTT. Its protein product is CATRGGGANEKLFF. Full variable domain (missing parts from reference TRBV15 and TRBJ1-4): DAMVIQNPRYQVTQFGKPVTLSCSQTLNHNVMYWYQQKSSQAPKLLFHYYDKDFNNEADTPDNFQSRRPNTSFCFLDIRSPGLGDTAMYLCATRGGGANEKLFFGSGTQLSVL.

The chain is built from TRBV5-1 and TRBJ2-2, with TRBD1 identical over 7 bases. V lost 0 bases and J lost 4; bases outside the gene matches: 3. The CDR3 contains 15 residues. The germline V gene has CDR1 SGHRS and CDR2 YFSETQ. The CDR3 protein is CASSLEGQRTGELFF. CDR3 coding DNA: TGCGCCAGCAGCTTGGAGGGACAGCGCACCGGGGAGCTGTTTTTT.

This clone was seen more than once but under ten times. The CDR3 DNA sequence: TGTGCCAGCAGCCTAGCGGGAGGGCAAGAGACCCAGTACTTC. Encoded protein: CASSLAGGQETQYF. The rearrangement joins TRBV5-6 to TRBJ2-5; TRBD2 agrees at 12 bases. The CDR3 is 14 residues long. Germline V gene sequence: CDR1 SGHDT, CDR2 YYEEEE. The V gene end was trimmed by 4 bases and the J gene end by 2 bases; junction bases not matched to a gene: 0.

The chain couples TRBV4-1 to TRBJ2-1; possible D gene TRBD1, 6 bases. From germline, CDR1 is MGHRA and CDR2 YSYEKL. V was shortened by 1 base and J by 5 bases, with 21 bases between the two germline ends. This CDR3 is built from 18 residues. The CDR3 spells CASSQVGPQGTFNNEQFF. CDR3 DNA: TGCGCCAGCAGCCAAGTGGGGCCCCAGGGGACCTTTAACAATGAGCAGTTCTTC.

The chain recombines TRBV5-1 with TRBJ1-2; the match to TRBD1 covers 10 bases. Germline lookup yields CDR1 SGHRS and CDR2 YFSETQ. V lost 4 bases, J lost 8 bases, and 11 bases stayed unmatched. There are 15 residues in the CDR3. The CDR3 loop reads CASSVGQGVSYGYTF. The CDR3 coding sequence is TGCGCCAGCAGCGTAGGACAGGGGGTTTCTTACGGCTACACCTTC.

This rearrangement joins TRBV6-5 to TRBJ1-5; 9 nucleotides agree with TRBD1. V lost 8 bases to trimming and J lost 5 bases; unmatched junction nucleotides: 7. In germline, CDR1 is MNHEY, CDR2 SVGAGI. The CDR3 has 14 residues. CDR3 sequence (DNA): TGTGCCAGCGGATCGACAGGGGGACATCAGCCCCAGCATTTT. Protein sequence: CASGSTGGHQPQHF.

This clone was seen more than once but under ten times. The chain joins TRBV28 to TRBJ1-1; D may be TRBD1 (5 bases). This CDR3 is 15 amino acids long. The V end lost 8 bases, the J end lost 1 base, and 17 bases lay between the germline ends. CDR1 MDHEN and CDR2 SYDVKM come from the germline V gene. The CDR3: CASLPYGGSNTEAFF. In nucleotides, the CDR3 is TGTGCCAGCCTCCCCTACGGGGGGTCGAACACTGAAGCTTTCTTT.